A single sample gave rise to the 4 T cell receptor beta chains below, sequenced in a study of blood T cell repertoires in COVID-19. TCRdb's copy holds only in-frame clones and misses some; the assay was immunoSEQ multiplex PCR. In the table there are some 170,000 clones, 70% to 80% of which are singletons. Sequencing was performed on peripheral blood. These receptors all come from a woman aged 50 to 65 with active or convalescent COVID-19.

CDR3 amino acids: CASSPSPVPRGGRENIQYF. The CDR3 region has the DNA TGTGCCAGTAGTCCCTCCCCGGTACCTCGCGGGGGCCGTGAAAACATTCAGTACTTC. V and J are TRBV19 and TRBJ2-4, with D tentatively TRBD2 (7 bases). V was clipped by 5 bases and J by 5 bases, with 28 bases between them. CDR1 is LNHDA, CDR2 SQIVND, per germline (reference sequence). CDR3 length equals 19 residues.

The chain combines TRBV28 with TRBJ2-4, with 11 bases matching TRBD1. V lost 5 bases to trimming and J lost 11 bases; unmatched junction nucleotides: 8. CDR1 is MDHEN and CDR2 is SYDVKM in the germline V gene. CDR3 length: 14 amino acids. DNA of the CDR3: TGTGCCAGCAGTCGAGGGACAGGGGGATTCTTTCAGTACTTC. It is translated as CASSRGTGGFFQYF.

The chain recombines TRBV11-3 with TRBJ2-2; TRBD1 might be the D (6 bases). Trimming took 3 bases from V and 7 from J, leaving 12 bases between them. This CDR3 comprises 14 residues. Germline CDR1 reads SGHNT; CDR2 reads YENEEA. The CDR3 sequence: CASSFYRAGGELFF. In nucleotides, the CDR3 is TGTGCCAGCAGCTTCTACAGGGCCGGCGGGGAGCTGTTTTTT.

A single count supports this clone. The gene calls are TRBV7-2 and TRBJ2-3, with D possibly TRBD1 on 5 matching bases. CDR1 is SGHTA, CDR2 FQGNSA, per germline. CDR3 size: 15 residues. The ends were cut back, 1 base at V and 4 bases at J, with 12 bases in the middle. The CDR3 reads CASSLVSARADTQYF. CDR3 nucleotide sequence: TGTGCCAGCAGCTTAGTCTCTGCCAGGGCAGATACGCAGTATTTT.